One sample yielded the 14 T cell receptor beta chains listed below, sequenced in a study of blood T cell repertoires in COVID-19. Assay used: immunoSEQ multiplex PCR; TCRdb lists only in-frame clones, some missing. The sample contains about 170,000 clones, over 70% of which appear only once. The sequenced sample was peripheral blood. All receptors come from a woman aged 70-85 years who had recovered from COVID-19.

The V and J genes are TRBV18 and TRBJ1-2; perhaps TRBD1 as D (6 bases). Germline V gene lookup returns CDR1 KGHSH and CDR2 LQKENI. Between the trimmed V and J ends, which lost 2 bases and 6 bases, there was a span of 16 bases. The CDR3 has 15 residues. The CDR3 region has the DNA TGTGCCAGCTCACCAGCGACAGGCCTTGGGGATGGCTACACCTTC. It translates to CASSPATGLGDGYTF.

The chain combines TRBV6-5 with TRBJ2-1, with TRBD2 matching 12 bases. This CDR3 region has 15 residues. V lost 6 bases, J lost 4 bases, and 4 bases stayed unmatched. The germline V gene has CDR1 MNHEY and CDR2 SVGAGI. This chain's CDR3 is CASSLLAGGYNEQFF. CDR3 sequence (DNA): TGTGCCAGCAGCCTTCTAGCGGGGGGGTACAATGAGCAGTTCTTC.

A single count supports this clone. This chain uses TRBV6-2 or TRBV6-3 with TRBJ1-5; possible D gene TRBD1, 6 bases. Germline V gene data show CDR1 as MNHEY and CDR2 as SVGEGT. Trimming stripped 3 bases from V and 7 bases from J, with 16 bases between. CDR3 size: 15 residues. The CDR3 coding sequence is TGTGCCAGCAGTTATACGCGACAGGCAGAACAGCCCCAGCATTTT. This gives the protein CASSYTRQAEQPQHF.

The chain is built from TRBV3-1 (or the pseudogene TRBV3-2) and TRBJ2-3, with D uncertain. Trimming cost V 6 bases and J 0 bases, with 4 bases left between them. CDR1 and CDR2 from the germline V gene are LGHDT and YNNKEL (reference sequence). The CDR3 spans 12 residues. In nucleotides, the CDR3 is TGTGCCAGCAGATCTAGCACAGATACGCAGTATTTT. This codes for CASRSSTDTQYF.

The CDR3 is CASSLRGRETQYF. Written as DNA, the CDR3 is TGTGCCAGCAGCTTGCGGGGAAGAGAGACCCAGTACTTC. The V call is TRBV5-4, the J call TRBJ2-5, with D tentatively TRBD2 (5 bases). Trimming pared 1 base from V and 4 bases from J, leaving 8 bases between. The CDR3 has 13 amino acids. Germline V CDR1 and CDR2: SGHNT, YYREEE (reference sequence).

The chain uses TRBV6-5 and TRBJ1-2, with 7 bases that match TRBD1. The CDR3 loop spans 12 amino acids. Per the germline V gene, CDR1 is MNHEY and CDR2 is SVGAGI. Losses at the gene ends were 4 bases for V and 5 bases for J; bases not matched to a gene: 1. The CDR3 reads CASSLQGYGYTF. The CDR3 DNA sequence: TGTGCCAGCAGTTTACAGGGGTATGGCTACACCTTC.

This chain links TRBV3-1 (or the pseudogene TRBV3-2) with TRBJ1-6, with D possibly being TRBD1 (5 bases). Germline CDR1 reads LGHDT; CDR2 reads YNNKEL (reference sequence). Trimming removed 7 bases at V and 10 bases at J, with 11 bases between. The CDR3 spans 12 residues. The chain's CDR3 is CASTLGGSPLHF. CDR3 coding DNA: TGTGCCAGCACCCTGGGGGGGTCACCCCTCCACTTT.

The V and J genes are TRBV7-3 and TRBJ1-6; 10 bases are a match to TRBD1. The germline CDR1 and CDR2 sequences are SGHTA and FQGTGA. The CDR3 extends over 15 amino acids. The trim removed 5 bases at V and 7 bases at J, leaving 5 bases unmatched. For the CDR3, the DNA is TGTGCCAGCAGCGGGGGGACAGGGGTCAATTCACCCCTCCACTTT. Translating it yields CASSGGTGVNSPLHF.

V and J are TRBV12-3 or TRBV12-4 and TRBJ1-1, with D tentatively TRBD1 (5 bases). V lost 3 bases to trimming and J lost 4 bases, with 6 bases between them. CDR3 length equals 12 residues. The CDR3 nucleotides read TGTGCCAGCAGTTTGGGGCTCACTGAAGCTTTCTTT. Its translation: CASSLGLTEAFF.

The chain carries TRBV19 and TRBJ1-1; 7 bases are a match to TRBD1. The CDR3 totals 16 residues. Germline CDR1 and CDR2: LNHDA and SQIVND (reference sequence). The junction had 9 bases not matched to a gene; V was cut back by 5 bases and J by 0 bases. The CDR3 reads CASSRPRQGMNTEAFF. CDR3 in DNA: TGTGCCAGTAGTCGCCCCCGACAGGGTATGAACACTGAAGCTTTCTTT.

J is TRBJ2-2 and V is TRBV3-1 (or the pseudogene TRBV3-2); 7 positions match TRBD2. J gave up 6 bases and V 6 bases, and 16 bases lay outside the gene matches. The CDR3 length is 17 residues. CDR1 and CDR2 from the germline V gene are LGHDT and YNNKEL (reference sequence). CDR3: CASRHQVGGGSAGELFF. In DNA, the CDR3 is TGTGCCAGCAGGCATCAAGTCGGGGGAGGGAGCGCCGGGGAGCTGTTTTTT.

In this sample, this clone turned up a few times. This CDR3 reads CASSPIYEQYF. The CDR3 DNA is TGTGCCAGCAGTCCTATATACGAGCAGTACTTC. This chain joins TRBV7-8 and TRBJ2-7; D unresolved. The CDR3 extends over 11 amino acids. CDR1 SGHVS and CDR2 FQNEAQ come from the germline V gene. The V gene lost 6 bases and the J gene lost 4 bases, with 7 bases spanning the gap.

The chain links TRBV27 to TRBJ2-3, with D possibly matching TRBD2 (5 bases). CDR3 length: 17 residues. Germline V gene data show CDR1 as MNHEY and CDR2 as SMNVEV (reference sequence). The ends were cut back, 6 bases at V and 4 bases at J, with 23 bases in the middle. The CDR3 sequence: CASSPEGLWGYPDTQYF. The CDR3 DNA follows: TGTGCCAGCAGCCCAGAGGGTCTCTGGGGATACCCAGATACGCAGTATTTT.

CDR3 nucleotides: TGTGCCAGCAGTCCCGACGGAGGCAATCAGCCCCAGCATTTT. Protein product: CASSPDGGNQPQHF. The chain couples TRBV6-5 to TRBJ1-5; D not resolved. Trimming took off 5 bases at V and 2 bases at J, with 10 bases between the two ends. Germline V gene lookup returns CDR1 MNHEY and CDR2 SVGAGI. This CDR3 has 14 amino acids.